These 20 T cell receptor beta chains came from one sample sequenced in a study of blood T cell repertoires in COVID-19 (dated by TCRdb to 2018 to 2020). The protocol used for the library was the immunoSEQ multiplex PCR assay. Not all clones reach the TCRdb copy of this immuneACCESS table, which keeps in-frame sequences only. Checked studies attribute under half of the gap to unresolved V genes and leave the rest unexplained. This sample comprises approximately 270,000 clones, roughly 86% of them detected only once. The top ten hold roughly 8% of the sample. The specimen sequenced was peripheral blood. The receptor source for this set is a man aged 35 to 55 with active or convalescent COVID-19.

The rearrangement links TRBV6-5 to TRBJ2-7; D is unclear. This CDR3 has 13 amino acids. The V gene's germline CDR1 is MNHEY and CDR2 SVGAGI. V was trimmed by 6 bases and J by 4 bases, leaving 13 bases between them. The CDR3 DNA reads TGTGCCAGCAGCCCACGGGTCCGGTACGAGCAGTACTTC. It is translated as CASSPRVRYEQYF.

This clone was detected only once. This chain connects TRBV19 to TRBJ1-2; 7 bases align to TRBD1. Trimming removed 8 bases from V and 0 bases from J; junction bases left unmatched: 9. This CDR3 is 15 amino acids long. Germline loops: CDR1 LNHDA, CDR2 SQIVND (reference sequence). The CDR3 loop reads CASGLGTVSNYGYTF. The CDR3 region has the DNA TGTGCCAGTGGTCTCGGGACAGTCTCTAACTATGGCTACACCTTC.

The rearrangement uses TRBV27 and TRBJ2-5; 9 bases fit TRBD2. The CDR3 totals 16 residues. The ends lost 4 bases at V and 5 bases at J; junction bases unmatched: 11. In germline, CDR1 is MNHEY, CDR2 SMNVEV (reference sequence). CDR3 loop: CASSSRWLAGRETQYF. The CDR3 nucleotides read TGTGCCAGCAGTTCGAGGTGGCTAGCGGGGAGGGAGACCCAGTACTTC.

The V and J genes are TRBV25-1 and TRBJ2-2; D is unresolved. This CDR3 is built from 14 residues. Germline values: CDR1 MGHDK, CDR2 SYGVNS. The ends were cut back, 4 bases at V and 4 bases at J, with 10 bases in the middle. The CDR3 region has the DNA TGTGCCAGCAGTGGGCTAGGTGGCACCGGGGAGCTGTTTTTT. Translated, it gives CASSGLGGTGELFF.

The chain combines TRBV28 with TRBJ1-1; 8 nucleotides match TRBD1. Germline V CDR1 and CDR2: MDHEN, SYDVKM. J was trimmed by 3 bases and V by 3 bases; bases with no gene match: 3. The CDR3 has 14 amino acids. The CDR3 loop is CASSFTGGDTEAFF. The DNA for the CDR3 is TGTGCCAGCAGTTTCACAGGGGGGGACACTGAAGCTTTCTTT.

The rearrangement uses TRBV19 and TRBJ2-3, with 7 positions matching TRBD1. V trimming: 3 bases; J trimming: 0 bases; junction bases outside the gene matches: 15. Germline V gives CDR1 LNHDA, CDR2 SQIVND (reference sequence). The CDR3 has 19 amino acids. This chain's CDR3 is CASSISDRRIRASTDTQYF. The CDR3 nucleotides read TGTGCCAGTAGTATCTCGGACAGGCGAATAAGAGCTAGCACAGATACGCAGTATTTT.

This clone appeared once. The gene calls are TRBV7-2 and TRBJ1-2, with TRBD1 as a possible D gene (5 bases). The CDR3 spans 17 residues. Looked up from germline, CDR1 is SGHTA and CDR2 is FQGNSA. V was trimmed by 1 base and J by 6 bases, leaving 21 bases between them. The CDR3 region has the DNA TGTGCCAGCAGCTTAGAGGAGGTTGCGGGGCGGGTTGATGGCTACACCTTC. It translates to CASSLEEVAGRVDGYTF.

The chain joins TRBV12-3 or TRBV12-4 to TRBJ1-2; D possibly corresponds to TRBD1 (6 bases). Trimming removed 3 bases at V and 4 bases at J, with 9 bases between. This CDR3 contains 13 residues. The CDR3 here is CASSLRGLYGYTF. The CDR3 DNA sequence: TGTGCCAGCAGTTTGCGGGGGCTCTATGGCTACACCTTC.

The chain employs TRBV10-3 and TRBJ1-3; D gene unclear. The CDR3 is 15 amino acids. The V gene's germline CDR1 is ENHRY and CDR2 SYGVKD. V was cut by 3 bases and J by 0 bases, with 9 bases left in between. CDR3 loop: CAISDSAVSGNTIYF. CDR3 bases: TGTGCCATCAGTGATAGCGCAGTCTCTGGAAACACCATATATTTT.

The chain couples TRBV27 to TRBJ1-5; TRBD1 might be the D (6 bases). The V gene's germline CDR1 is MNHEY and CDR2 SMNVEV (reference sequence). The V and J ends lost 8 bases and 1 base respectively, with 12 bases between them. The CDR3 extends over 14 amino acids. The CDR3 loop is CASGQGLSNQPQHF. For the CDR3, the DNA is TGTGCCAGCGGGCAGGGGTTAAGCAATCAGCCCCAGCATTTT.

The chain is built from TRBV25-1 and TRBJ1-4; D is uncertain. CDR3 size: 12 residues. V dropped 7 bases and J dropped 12 bases, with 15 bases sitting between them. Germline V gives CDR1 MGHDK, CDR2 SYGVNS. The CDR3 loop is CASTGRAAELFF. CDR3 DNA sequence: TGTGCCAGCACTGGGAGGGCCGCGGAACTGTTTTTT. Complete variable domain (other parts from reference TRBV25-1 and TRBJ1-4): EADIYQTPRYLVIGTGKKITLECSQTMGHDKMYWYQQDPGMELHLIHYSYGVNSTEKGDLSSESTVSRIRTEHFPLTLESARPSHTSQYLCASTGRAAELFFGSGTQLSVL.

The chain couples TRBV10-2 to TRBJ2-3, with 8 bases lining up with TRBD2. The CDR3 consists of 14 residues. The trim removed 7 bases at V and 6 bases at J, leaving 9 bases unmatched. CDR1 and CDR2 from the germline V gene are WSHSY and SAAADI. The CDR3 loop is CASITSGRRDTQYF. CDR3 bases: TGCGCCAGCATTACAAGCGGGAGAAGGGATACGCAGTATTTT.

The chain combines TRBV5-1 with TRBJ1-1; D call uncertain. The CDR3 is 13 residues long. Germline CDR1 is SGHRS and CDR2 is YFSETQ. The V end lost 0 bases, the J end lost 9 bases, and 12 bases lay between the germline ends. As DNA, the CDR3 is TGCGCCAGCAGCTTGGGCACTGAGGCCAAAGCTTTCTTT. This sequence encodes CASSLGTEAKAFF.

This clone was seen only once. At one boundary the junction diverges from the germline segment, which might be a read error. The chain is built from TRBV14 and TRBJ2-7, with D uncertain. CDR3 size: 15 residues. Germline CDR1 and CDR2: SGHDN and FVKESK. CDR3 DNA: TGTGCCAACAGCCAAGATCAGGCCAGATCCTACGAGCAGTACTTC. It is translated as CANSQDQARSYEQYF.

The gene calls are TRBV5-1 and TRBJ2-5; TRBD2 might be the D (6 bases). The germline V and J ends were trimmed by 4 bases and 3 bases, with 13 bases remaining between them. The CDR3 is 14 residues long. Germline V lookup: CDR1 SGHRS, CDR2 YFSETQ. CDR3 DNA sequence: TGCGCCAGCAGCCCCGGGCAGCGGGAAGAGACCCAGTACTTC. Protein: CASSPGQREETQYF.

V usage is TRBV27 and J usage is TRBJ2-3; maybe TRBD1 (6 bases). Germline V gene lookup returns CDR1 MNHEY and CDR2 SMNVEV (reference sequence). Trimming left V 3 bases short and J 14 bases short, with 12 bases between. The CDR3 totals 11 residues. The CDR3 region has the DNA TGTGCCAGCAGTTTTGGGGACACCACGTATTTT. The encoded protein is CASSFGDTTYF.

This chain connects TRBV6-5 to TRBJ2-1; 8 bases line up with TRBD1. CDR1 MNHEY and CDR2 SVGAGI come from the germline V gene. V dropped 10 bases and J dropped 3; count of bases not matched to a gene: 11. This CDR3 region has 15 residues. CDR3: CAIGPSQGDYNEQFF. The CDR3 region has the DNA TGTGCCATCGGACCCTCACAGGGGGACTACAATGAGCAGTTCTTC.

This chain uses TRBV7-6 with TRBJ2-7; D is possibly TRBD2 (6 bases). V lost 5 bases, J lost 6 bases, and 20 bases lay in between. CDR1 SGHVS and CDR2 FNYEAQ come from the germline V gene. The CDR3 is 15 amino acids. The CDR3: CASSQDLGGNGEQYF. In nucleotides, the CDR3 is TGTGCCAGCAGCCAGGACCTTGGCGGGAACGGCGAGCAGTACTTC.

The chain carries TRBV7-9 and TRBJ1-5; 9 nucleotides align to TRBD1. The CDR3 has 15 amino acids. Germline trimming cut 4 bases from V and 6 bases from J; bases unmatched to any gene: 7. Germline V gene sequence: CDR1 SEHNR, CDR2 FQNEAQ (reference sequence). CDR3 sequence reads: CASSSQGQGVQPQHF. CDR3 DNA sequence: TGTGCCAGCAGCTCCCAGGGACAGGGTGTTCAGCCCCAGCATTTT. Looking up the rest from reference TRBV7-9 and TRBJ1-5 gives the full variable domain: DTGVSQNPRHKITKRGQNVTFRCDPISEHNRLYWYRQTLGQGPEFLTYFQNEAQLEKSRLLSDRFSAERPKGSFSTLEIQRTEQGDSAMYLCASSSQGQGVQPQHFGDGTRLSIL.

This chain uses TRBV11-3 with TRBJ2-1; 8 positions agree with TRBD1. The CDR3 totals 15 residues. CDR1 and CDR2 (germline): SGHNT, YENEEA. The ends lost 1 base at V and 10 bases at J; junction bases unmatched: 9. The CDR3: CASSLAWTGIREQFF. The DNA for the CDR3 is TGTGCCAGCAGCTTAGCTTGGACAGGGATTAGGGAGCAGTTCTTC. Looking up the rest from reference TRBV11-3 and TRBJ2-1 gives the full variable domain: EAGVVQSPRYKIIEKKQPVAFWCNPISGHNTLYWYLQNLGQGPELLIRYENEEAVDDSQLPKDRFSAERLKGVDSTLKIQPAELGDSAVYLCASSLAWTGIREQFFGPGTRLTVL.